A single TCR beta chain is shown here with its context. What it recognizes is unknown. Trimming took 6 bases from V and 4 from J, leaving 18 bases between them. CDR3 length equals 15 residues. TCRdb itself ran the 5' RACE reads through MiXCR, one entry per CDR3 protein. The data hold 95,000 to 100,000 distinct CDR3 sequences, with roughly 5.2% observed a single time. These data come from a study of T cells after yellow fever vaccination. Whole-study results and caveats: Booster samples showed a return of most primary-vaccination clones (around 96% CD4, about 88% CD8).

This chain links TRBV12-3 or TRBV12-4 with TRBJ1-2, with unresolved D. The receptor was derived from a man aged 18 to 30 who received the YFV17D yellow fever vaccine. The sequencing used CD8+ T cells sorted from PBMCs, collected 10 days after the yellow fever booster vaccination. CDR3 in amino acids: CASRWAQGLLYGYTF. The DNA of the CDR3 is TGTGCCAGCAGGTGGGCACAAGGCCTACTCTATGGCTACACCTTC.